These 27 T cell receptor beta chains came from one sample sequenced in a study of T cells in women clearing cervical HPV infection. Profiling relied on immunoSEQ multiplex PCR, and the TCRdb table lists in-frame clones only, not all of them. In total, the table holds tens of thousands of clones. Sequenced material: blood buffy coat. Receptor source: a woman between 18 and 70 years old with a cervical HPV16 infection that either progressed to CIN3+ or cleared (not recorded which).

The part of the CDR3 DNA that was read is TGCAGTGCCGGGCAGGGCTCTAACTATGGC. As protein: CSAGQGSNYG. The full CDR3 reads CSAGQGSNYGYTF. The chain carries TRBV20-1 and TRBJ1-2; TRBD1 is a possible D gene (5 bases). The CDR3 end falls 3 residues outside the read, so it is completed with the germline J gene. The CDR3 runs to 13 residues. The V gene lost 6 bases and the J gene lost 0 bases, with 11 bases spanning the gap. The germline V gene has CDR1 DFQATT and CDR2 SNEGSKA (reference sequence).

Concerning this clone: The CDR3 goes on 3 residues after the read ends, and that part is filled in from the germline J gene. The V gene is TRBV5-1, the J gene TRBJ1-1; D is unclear. This CDR3 has 14 amino acids. The V gene lost 3 bases and the J gene lost 4 bases, with 13 bases spanning the gap. The V gene's germline CDR1 is SGHRS and CDR2 YFSETQ. Incomplete CDR3 DNA: TGCGCCAGCAGCTCCGGGAGGGCGGGCACTGAA. Its translation: CASSSGRAGTE. The whole CDR3 sequence reads CASSSGRAGTEAFF.

As for this clone: The sequence runs out 3 residues before the end of the CDR3; the remainder is reconstructed from the germline J gene. Other DNA variants within this sample encode the same CDR3. The chain is built from TRBV2 and TRBJ2-7; 14 nucleotides agree with TRBD2. The V and J ends lost 6 bases and 2 bases, in that order; junction bases with no gene match: 3. This CDR3 region has 15 residues. The V gene's germline CDR1 is SNHLY and CDR2 FYNNEI. The chain's CDR3 is CASSGTSGGTYEQYF. The CDR3 DNA, read in part, is TGTGCCAGCAGCGGGACTAGCGGGGGCACCTACGAG. Full variable domain (remainder filled in from reference TRBV2 and TRBJ2-7): EPEVTQTPSHQVTQMGQEVILRCVPISNHLYFYWYRQILGQKVEFLVSFYNNEISEKSEIFDDQFSVERPDGSNFTLKIRSTKLEDSAMYFCASSGTSGGTYEQYFGPGTRLTVT.

In the case of this clone: The read stops 3 residues short of the end of the CDR3; the missing end is completed from the germline J gene. The chain is built from TRBV7-9 and TRBJ1-1; D is unclear. Germline V CDR1 and CDR2: SEHNR, FQNEAQ (reference sequence). The CDR3 loop spans 12 amino acids. The V end was cut by 6 bases, the J end by 4 bases, with 9 bases between. The part of the CDR3 DNA that was read is TGTGCCAGCAGTCAACTCGGCACTGAA. This encodes CASSQLGTE. Given in full, the CDR3 is CASSQLGTEAFF.

Comments on this clone: The read gets to within 3 residues of the CDR3 end, and the germline J gene fills in the rest. The chain is built from TRBV7-3 and TRBJ2-7; the D is unclear. The V end was cut by 6 bases, the J end by 3 bases, with 15 bases between. The CDR3 has 14 residues. The germline gives CDR1 SGHTA, CDR2 FQGTGA. The CDR3 bases that were read are TGTGCCAGCAGTCAAAGTGGCATCCTCTACGAG. It translates to CASSQSGILYE. In full, the CDR3 is CASSQSGILYEQYF. Based on the CDR3 plus reference TRBV7-3 and TRBJ2-7, the full variable domain is GAGVSQTPSNKVTEKGKYVELRCDPISGHTALYWYRQSLGQGPEFLIYFQGTGAADDSGLPNDRFFAVRPEGSVSTLKIQRTERGDSAVYLCASSQSGILYEQYFGPGTRLTVT.

The part of the CDR3 DNA that was read is TGCAGTGCTAGAGTCGGGACTAGGATGGACGAG. As protein: CSARVGTRMDE. The full CDR3 sequence reads CSARVGTRMDEQYF. V gene TRBV20-1 combines with J gene TRBJ2-7; 8 bases fit TRBD2. The read halts 3 residues ahead of the CDR3 end, with the missing end drawn from the germline J gene. CDR3 size: 14 residues. CDR1 is DFQATT and CDR2 is SNEGSKA in the germline V gene (reference sequence). The ends lost 1 base at V and 5 bases at J; junction bases unmatched: 7.

Concerning this clone: Read sequence stops 3 residues before the CDR3 end, and the germline J gene provides the missing end. This chain links TRBV7-2 with TRBJ2-4; a possible D gene is TRBD1 (5 bases). Germline lookup yields CDR1 SGHTA and CDR2 FQGNSA. The CDR3 contains 14 residues. The DNA read from the CDR3 is TGTGCCAGCAGCTTAGAGGGGTCGAGCTATGGT. Its translation: CASSLEGSSYG. The full CDR3 reads CASSLEGSSYGQYF.

Comment on this clone: The read halts 3 residues ahead of the CDR3 end, with the missing end drawn from the germline J gene. The chain joins TRBV7-2 to TRBJ1-6; TRBD1 matches 8 bases. The CDR3 has 15 residues. J lost 7 bases, V lost 2 bases, and 4 bases had no gene match. The germline gives CDR1 SGHTA, CDR2 FQGNSA. Here the CDR3 reads CASSLQGQANSPLHF. Partial CDR3 DNA: TGTGCCAGCAGCTTACAGGGACAGGCAAATTCACCC.

About this clone: The read falls 3 residues short of the CDR3 end, and the missing part is taken from the germline J gene. This chain links TRBV7-2 with TRBJ1-2; D ambiguous. The CDR3 consists of 14 residues. V dropped 2 bases and J dropped 0 bases, with 7 bases sitting between them. The germline CDR1 and CDR2 sequences are SGHTA and FQGNSA. CDR3 in amino acids: CASSLNPANYGYTF. Partial CDR3 DNA: TGTGCCAGCAGCTTAAATCCGGCTAACTATGGC.

Comments on this clone: The read gets to within 3 residues of the CDR3 end, and the germline J gene fills in the rest. The J gene is TRBJ2-7, the V gene TRBV2, with 8 positions matching TRBD1. Germline CDR1 reads SNHLY; CDR2 reads FYNNEI. Trimming at V came to 3 bases and at J to 1 base, leaving 5 bases not matched to a gene. This CDR3 has 15 amino acids. The part of the CDR3 DNA that was read is TGTGCCAGCAGTGACGTACAGGGGGATTCCTACGAG. Its translation: CASSDVQGDSYE. The CDR3 in full is CASSDVQGDSYEQYF.

Concerning this clone itself: Read data end 3 residues before the CDR3 end; the end is taken from the germline J gene. The chain carries TRBV2 and TRBJ1-1; tentatively, D is TRBD1 (6 bases). The ends were cut back, 3 bases at V and 2 bases at J, with 13 bases in the middle. CDR3 length: 15 residues. The germline V gene has CDR1 SNHLY and CDR2 FYNNEI. CDR3 DNA, as far as it was read: TGTGCCAGCAGTGAGTCCGGACAGAAAAACACTGAA. It translates to CASSESGQKNTE. The full-length CDR3 reads as CASSESGQKNTEAFF.

Of note for this clone: Germline and junction disagree at one end, which may indicate a read error. The sequence runs out 3 residues before the end of the CDR3; the remainder is reconstructed from the germline J gene. The gene calls are TRBV7-2 and TRBJ2-5, with D possibly being TRBD1 (5 bases). This CDR3 comprises 14 residues. Germline loops: CDR1 SGHTA, CDR2 FQGNSA. CDR3 protein: CSSSLGPLTDTQYF. The covered CDR3 bases are TGTTCCAGCAGCTTGGGGCCCCTTACAGATACC.

About this clone itself: The read ends 3 residues early relative to the CDR3; the germline J gene fills the gap. The chain is built from TRBV6-1 and TRBJ1-1; 7 nucleotides agree with TRBD1. The V segment lost 4 bases and the J segment 4 bases; nucleotides outside the gene matches: 6. This CDR3 region has 14 residues. The germline V gene has CDR1 MNHNS and CDR2 SASEGT. CDR3 bases read: TGTGCCAGCAGTGTAGACAGGGTCGGCACTGAA. It codes for CASSVDRVGTE. The whole CDR3 sequence is CASSVDRVGTEAFF.

Notes on this clone: The read comes to an end 3 residues before the CDR3 does, leaving the germline J gene to fill in the end. The rearrangement links TRBV7-6 to TRBJ1-2; D unresolved. Germline V gene data show CDR1 as SGHVS and CDR2 as FNYEAQ. The CDR3 is 13 amino acids. CDR3 DNA (partial): TGTGCCAGCGGTAGCGGGAGATCATACGAC. It codes for CASGSGRSYD. The whole CDR3 protein is CASGSGRSYDYTF. Looking up the rest from reference TRBV7-6 and TRBJ1-2 gives the full variable domain: GAGVSQSPRYKVTKRGQDVALRCDPISGHVSLYWYRQALGQGPEFLTYFNYEAQQDKSGLPNDRFSAERPEGSISTLTIQRTEQRDSAMYRCASGSGRSYDYTFGSGTRLTVV.

Concerning this clone itself: Sequencing ends 3 residues short of the CDR3 end; the germline J gene provides the rest. The chain links TRBV30 to TRBJ1-1; tentative D call: TRBD1 (5 bases). Trimming removed 5 bases from V and 4 bases from J, with 8 bases in between. The CDR3 runs 11 residues. Germline lookup yields CDR1 GTSNPN and CDR2 SVGIG (reference sequence). Incomplete CDR3 DNA: TGTGCCTGGGGACATTTCACTGAA. Protein sequence: CAWGHFTE. The entire CDR3 sequence reads CAWGHFTEAFF.

The CDR3 bases that were read are TGTGCCAGCAGCTTTGGCGACAGGGGAAATTCACCG. Protein: CASSFGDRGNSP. The entire CDR3 sequence reads CASSFGDRGNSPLFF. This chain joins TRBV7-9 and TRBJ2-2; TRBD1 aligns across 8 bases. From the germline J gene comes the end of the CDR3, since the read stops 3 residues before it. CDR1 and CDR2 (germline): SEHNR, FQNEAQ (reference sequence). This CDR3 is built from 15 residues.

About this clone itself: The read ends 3 residues shy of where the CDR3 ends; the end is completed using the germline J gene. The chain links TRBV7-3 to TRBJ2-7; D is perhaps TRBD2 (7 bases). From germline, CDR1 is SGHTA and CDR2 FQGTGA. Trimming took 2 bases from V and 4 from J, leaving 12 bases between them. This CDR3 spans 14 amino acids. CDR3 sequence reads: CASSLGGAGYEQYF. The CDR3 bases that were read are TGTGCCAGCAGCTTAGGGGGGGCTGGTTACGAG.

With regard to this clone: The read falls 3 residues short of the CDR3 end, and the missing part is taken from the germline J gene. The V call is TRBV5-5, the J call TRBJ2-1; D unresolved. Per germline, CDR1 SGHKS and CDR2 YYEKEE (reference sequence). The CDR3 is made up of 12 amino acids. Trimming cost V 0 bases and J 7 bases, with 5 bases left between them. The DNA read from the CDR3 is TGTGCCAGCAGCTTGGCAGTGAATGAG. The encoded protein is CASSLAVNE. The entire CDR3 reads CASSLAVNEQFF.

Remarks on this clone: Sequencing ends 3 residues short of the CDR3 end; the germline J gene provides the rest. The V call is TRBV7-6, the J call TRBJ2-5, with TRBD2 matching over 7 bases. Unmatched junction bases numbered 16, after V lost 10 bases and J lost 5 bases. Germline values: CDR1 SGHVS, CDR2 FNYEAQ. The CDR3 runs to 15 residues. CDR3 sequence reads: CATATTSVGRETQYF. CDR3 DNA (partial): TGTGCCACCGCCACTACTAGCGTGGGCCGGGAGACC. Based on the CDR3 plus reference TRBV7-6 and TRBJ2-5, the full variable domain is GAGVSQSPRYKVTKRGQDVALRCDPISGHVSLYWYRQALGQGPEFLTYFNYEAQQDKSGLPNDRFSAERPEGSISTLTIQRTEQRDSAMYRCATATTSVGRETQYFGPGTRLLVL.

In regard to this clone: Sequencing ends 3 residues short of the CDR3 end; the germline J gene provides the rest. J is TRBJ2-4 and V is TRBV7-2, with D unresolved. CDR1 SGHTA and CDR2 FQGNSA come from the germline V gene. The CDR3 is made up of 13 amino acids. Incomplete CDR3 DNA: TGTGCCAGCTCCATGAGTGCAGCGTCCGGT. Translating it yields CASSMSAASG. The CDR3 as a whole reads CASSMSAASGQYF.

A remark on this clone: Sequencing ends 3 residues short of the CDR3 end; the germline J gene provides the rest. The chain employs TRBV18 and TRBJ1-1; 8 bases match TRBD1. The CDR3 runs 11 residues. The V gene's germline CDR1 is KGHSH and CDR2 LQKENI. Partial CDR3 DNA: TGTGCCAGCTCACCCGGACAGGGA. Protein: CASSPGQG. The entire CDR3 is CASSPGQGAFF.

Note on this clone: The read halts 3 residues ahead of the CDR3 end, with the missing end drawn from the germline J gene. The chain employs TRBV5-1 and TRBJ1-1; D call uncertain. The V end lost 2 bases, the J end lost 0 bases, and 8 bases lay between the germline ends. This CDR3 has 14 amino acids. Germline V CDR1 and CDR2: SGHRS, YFSETQ. The covered CDR3 bases are TGCGCCAGCAGCTTATACAGCATGAACACTGAA. Its translation is CASSLYSMNTE. The entire CDR3 sequence reads CASSLYSMNTEAFF.

For this clone: The read halts 3 residues ahead of the CDR3 end, with the missing end drawn from the germline J gene. This chain uses TRBV7-2 with TRBJ1-1; possible D gene TRBD1, 6 bases. The germline CDR1 and CDR2 sequences are SGHTA and FQGNSA. The CDR3 totals 15 residues. CDR3 protein: CASSWTSGGAGEAFF. CDR3 DNA, as far as it was read: TGTGCCAGCAGCTGGACTAGCGGGGGGGCCGGAGAG.

As for this clone: The CDR3 end is not reached by the read, which stops 3 residues before it; the germline J gene fills it in. This chain connects TRBV18 to TRBJ2-7; D is undetermined. The CDR3 consists of 13 residues. V was pared by 2 bases and J by 3 bases, with 8 bases between. Germline V gives CDR1 KGHSH, CDR2 LQKENI. CDR3 amino acids: CASSPAQDYEQYF. The sequenced CDR3 bases are TGTGCCAGCTCACCAGCCCAGGACTACGAG.

As to this clone: The read ends 3 residues before the CDR3 terminus; that terminus is restored from the germline J gene. The J gene is TRBJ1-2, the V gene TRBV6-2 or TRBV6-3; D is perhaps TRBD1 (5 bases). The V end was cut by 0 bases, the J end by 6 bases, with 17 bases between. This CDR3 is built from 16 residues. Germline CDR1 MNHEY, CDR2 SVGEGT. Here the CDR3 reads CASSYSRGSGYDGYTF. CDR3 DNA (partial): TGTGCCAGCAGTTACTCGAGGGGTTCAGGGTATGATGGC.

Remarks on this clone: Read sequence stops 3 residues before the CDR3 end, and the germline J gene provides the missing end. The rearrangement uses TRBV6-2 or TRBV6-3 and TRBJ1-5; a possible D gene is TRBD1 (5 bases). The V gene's germline CDR1 is MNHEY and CDR2 SVGEGT. Trimming cost V 5 bases and J 5 bases, with 13 bases left between them. CDR3 size: 14 residues. The CDR3 bases that were read are TGTGCCAGCAGTAACCGCAGGGTAGATCAGCCC. This gives the protein CASSNRRVDQP. Given in full, the CDR3 is CASSNRRVDQPQHF.

As regards this clone: The sequenced fragment ends 3 residues before the CDR3 boundary, so the rest is inferred from the germline J gene. V usage is TRBV6-4 and J usage is TRBJ2-2; D gene unclear. Trimming left V 4 bases short and J 7 bases short, with 10 bases between. Germline V gene lookup returns CDR1 MRHNA and CDR2 SNTAGT. The CDR3 length is 13 residues. The CDR3 sequence is CASSGTEGGELFF. The sequenced part of the CDR3 DNA is TGTGCCAGCAGTGGCACCGAAGGCGGGGAG.